Following are 10 T cell receptor beta chains from one sample sequenced in a study of T cell changes during pregnancy in multiple sclerosis. The data were produced by immunoSEQ multiplex PCR, yet TCRdb's version contains in-frame clones alone and is incomplete. The sample records approximately 110,000 clones, roughly nine tenths being singletons. The sequencing used peripheral blood, collected in the third trimester of pregnancy. The receptors shown here come from a female donor with multiple sclerosis, enrolled in a pregnancy study.

The chain links TRBV11-2 to TRBJ1-1; no clear D gene. Germline V gene sequence: CDR1 SGHAT, CDR2 FQNNGV. Trimming took 0 bases from V and 5 from J, leaving 7 bases between them. This CDR3 contains 13 residues. In DNA, the CDR3 is TGTGCCAGCAGCTTAGAACCGGGGACTGAAGCTTTCTTT. Amino acid sequence: CASSLEPGTEAFF.

The V and J genes are TRBV29-1 and TRBJ1-1; 9 positions agree with TRBD1. The germline V gene has CDR1 SQVTM and CDR2 ANQGSEA. The CDR3 spans 12 residues. V lost 4 bases to trimming and J lost 12 bases; unmatched junction nucleotides: 9. In nucleotides, the CDR3 is TGCAGCGTTGTTCCGGGACAGGGTCGGCCTTTCTTT. Protein: CSVVPGQGRPFF. Drawing the rest from reference TRBV29-1 and TRBJ1-1, the complete variable domain is SAVISQKPSRDICQRGTSLTIQCQVDSQVTMMFWYRQQPGQSLTLIATANQGSEATYESGFVIDKFPISRPNLTFSTLTVSNMSPEDSSIYLCSVVPGQGRPFFGQGTRLTVV.

V is TRBV7-8 and J is TRBJ1-5; D not resolved. This CDR3 contains 13 residues. Germline CDR1 and CDR2: SGHVS and FQNEAQ. Trimming removed 0 bases from V and 4 bases from J, with 4 bases in between. In DNA, the CDR3 is TGTGCCAGCAGCTTAGCCTCGAATCAGCCCCAGCATTTT. Encoded protein: CASSLASNQPQHF. Drawing the rest from reference TRBV7-8 and TRBJ1-5, the complete variable domain is GAGVSQSPRYKVAKRGQDVALRCDPISGHVSLFWYQQALGQGPEFLTYFQNEAQLDKSGLPSDRFFAERPEGSVSTLKIQRTQQEDSAVYLCASSLASNQPQHFGDGTRLSIL.

This sequence joins TRBV28 and TRBJ1-5; D is uncertain. The germline V and J ends were trimmed by 10 bases and 7 bases, with 17 bases remaining between them. Germline values: CDR1 MDHEN, CDR2 SYDVKM. The CDR3 loop spans 13 amino acids. The CDR3, as DNA: TGTGCCACCACTAGGGCTTCCCGGCAGCCCCAGCATTTT. Its protein is CATTRASRQPQHF.

The chain couples TRBV5-1 to TRBJ1-1; no firm D call. CDR3 length: 14 amino acids. The V gene's germline CDR1 is SGHRS and CDR2 YFSETQ. V was shortened by 0 bases and J by 6 bases, with 12 bases between the two germline ends. The CDR3 here is CASSLEGAGAEAFF. The CDR3 coding sequence is TGCGCCAGCAGCTTGGAGGGCGCGGGCGCTGAAGCTTTCTTT.

The V and J genes are TRBV18 and TRBJ2-7; tentatively, D is TRBD1 (5 bases). This CDR3 region has 14 residues. Trimming shortened V by 0 bases and J by 2 bases, and 8 bases separated the two germline ends. Germline assignment: CDR1 KGHSH and CDR2 LQKENI. DNA for the CDR3: TGTGCCAGCTCACCACCTCCAGGGACCTACGAGCAGTACTTC. Translation: CASSPPPGTYEQYF.

The chain links TRBV28 to TRBJ2-7; 9 nucleotides align to TRBD1. Germline CDR1 MDHEN, CDR2 SYDVKM. Trimming cost V 6 bases and J 6 bases; bases outside gene matches: 12. CDR3 size: 15 residues. The CDR3 nucleotides are TGTGCCAGCAGACCCACAACAGGGGGCTTAGGCGAGCAGTACTTC. As protein: CASRPTTGGLGEQYF.

The chain is built from TRBV4-1 and TRBJ2-5, with 8 bases lining up with TRBD2. The germline CDR1 and CDR2 sequences are MGHRA and YSYEKL. This CDR3 is 16 amino acids long. V dropped 3 bases and J dropped 2; count of bases not matched to a gene: 8. The CDR3 region is CASSQPGASGQETQYF. Written as DNA, the CDR3 is TGCGCCAGCAGCCAGCCTGGGGCTAGCGGGCAAGAGACCCAGTACTTC.

The chain uses TRBV9 and TRBJ2-1; 8 nucleotides line up with TRBD2. Losses at the gene ends were 5 bases for V and 4 bases for J; bases not matched to a gene: 5. CDR1 is SGDLS, CDR2 YYNGEE, per germline. This CDR3 comprises 14 residues. CDR3 protein: CASSLAGKYNEQFF. CDR3 DNA: TGTGCCAGCAGTCTAGCGGGCAAGTACAATGAGCAGTTCTTC. Looking up the rest from reference TRBV9 and TRBJ2-1 gives the full variable domain: DSGVTQTPKHLITATGQRVTLRCSPRSGDLSVYWYQQSLDQGLQFLIQYYNGEERAKGNILERFSAQQFPDLHSELNLSSLELGDSALYFCASSLAGKYNEQFFGPGTRLTVL.

This chain joins TRBV30 and TRBJ2-7; TRBD2 matches 9 bases. The CDR3 consists of 16 residues. Germline trimming cut 0 bases from V and 7 bases from J; bases unmatched to any gene: 13. The germline V gene encodes CDR1 GTSNPN and CDR2 SVGIG (reference sequence). The CDR3 DNA reads as TGTGCCTGGAGTGTACCGGCCCTAGCGGGGCCTTTGGAGCAGTACTTC. Amino acids: CAWSVPALAGPLEQYF.